This is a list of T cell receptor beta chains from one sample in a study of shared clonotypes between healthy human individuals. Generated by immunoSEQ multiplex PCR, the TCRdb table keeps only in-frame clones and is missing some. The sample shows fewer than 3 million clones, about nine tenths of them seen only once. Material for sequencing was naive CD4+ T cells from PBMCs. Every receptor here comes from a man aged 18 to 35 in good health. Some clones in this sample may be carry-over from other donors' samples. The CDR3 runs from the conserved cysteine through the conserved F or W. Each record gives: V gene, J gene, D gene, clone size, CDR3 DNA, CDR3 protein. D genes are given only for firm matches. Expanded clones are given a class, and other clones once, few, many or no size at all.

TRBV27,TRBJ2-3,-,-,TGTGCCAGCAGTTTAGAGGGACTCCGCACAGATACGCAGTATTTT,CASSLEGLRTDTQYF
TRBV7-3,TRBJ2-1,TRBD2,once,TGTGCCAGCAGCTTATTCCCACTCGCGACTAGCGGGAGGAGCGATGAGCAGTTCTTC,CASSLFPLATSGRSDEQFF
TRBV28,TRBJ2-3,TRBD2,-,TGTGCCAGCAGGTCTCGACTAGCGGGGAGCACAGATACGCAGTATTTT,CASRSRLAGSTDTQYF
TRBV5-6,TRBJ2-1,-,-,TGTGCCAGCACCCGCCCAGGGGTATACAATGAGCAGTTCTTC,CASTRPGVYNEQFF
TRBV5-1,TRBJ2-1,-,-,TGCGCCAGCAGCTTAGGGCCTACAGGGTACAATGAGCAGTTCTTC,CASSLGPTGYNEQFF
TRBV11-3,TRBJ2-7,-,-,TGTGCCAGCAGCTTAGGGGGACGACCCAGCTACGAGCAGTACTTC,CASSLGGRPSYEQYF
TRBV5-1,TRBJ2-1,-,-,TGCGCCAGCAGCTTGGGAGGAAGGGGCTACAATGAGCAGTTCTTC,CASSLGGRGYNEQFF
TRBV15,TRBJ2-5,-,-,TGTGCCACCAGCAGGCCCCAAGAGACCCAGTACTTC,CATSRPQETQYF
TRBV5-1,TRBJ1-1,-,-,TGCGCCAGCAGCTTGGGGGCAGGCACTGAAGCTTTCTTT,CASSLGAGTEAFF
TRBV28,TRBJ2-1,TRBD2,-,TGTGCCAGCAGACCGGGACTAGCCGGAGAGCAGTTCTTC,CASRPGLAGEQFF
TRBV19,TRBJ1-2,-,once,TGTGCCAGTGGACAGACAGCTAACTATGGCTACACCTTC,CASGQTANYGYTF
TRBV7-2,TRBJ2-2,TRBD1,-,TGTGCCAGCAGTCGGGACAGCTCTTTCACCGGGGAGCTGTTTTTT,CASSRDSSFTGELFF
TRBV6-5,TRBJ1-3,-,-,TGTGCCAGCAGTTACTCAAGAGGAAACACCATATATTTT,CASSYSRGNTIYF
TRBV5-1,TRBJ1-5,-,-,TGCGCCAGCAGCCCGGGACCGTTTAGCAATCAGCCCCAGCATTTT,CASSPGPFSNQPQHF
TRBV9,TRBJ2-5,TRBD2,-,TGTGCCAGCAGCGCCCTCGGGCGGGAGTTTGGAGAGACCCAGTACTTC,CASSALGREFGETQYF
TRBV6-5,TRBJ2-3,-,-,TGTGCCAGCAGTTCTGCAGGGAAATACACAGATACGCAGTATTTT,CASSSAGKYTDTQYF
TRBV5-8,TRBJ2-3,TRBD2,-,TGTGCCAGCAGCCTACCGGGACTAGCGGGGAATACGCAGTATTTT,CASSLPGLAGNTQYF
TRBV27,TRBJ1-2,-,-,TGTGCCAGCAGACCACAGGATTTCTATGGCTACACCTTC,CASRPQDFYGYTF
TRBV10-3,TRBJ2-3,TRBD1,-,TGTGCCCACCAAAAAGGACAGGGCCAGGCAGATACGCAGTATTTT,CAHQKGQGQADTQYF
TRBV5-1,TRBJ2-5,-,-,TGCGCCAGCAGCTCCTGGGAGACCCAGTACTTC,CASSSWETQYF